This entry describes one TCR beta chain. Here immunoSEQ multiplex PCR was the method, and the copy in TCRdb shows in-frame clones only, minus some. Among over 850,000 clones, around 82% were seen once, and the ten largest hold roughly 0.57%. This sample is drawn from a study of shared clonotypes between healthy human individuals. The germline V gene encodes CDR1 SGHKS and CDR2 YYEKEE (reference sequence). The CDR3 length is 14 residues. Between the trimmed V and J ends, which lost 4 bases and 1 base, there was a span of 11 bases. This receptor was identified in a man between 18 and 29 years old in good health. Some clones in this sample may be carry-over from other donors' samples. V gene TRBV5-5 combines with J gene TRBJ1-1; D not resolved. The specimen was memory CD4+ T cells from PBMCs. Regarding subset: CD45RA-negative fraction. The CDR3 sequence: CASSPRVGNTEAFF. The DNA for the CDR3 is TGTGCCAGCAGCCCAAGGGTGGGGAACACTGAAGCTTTCTTT. Drawing the rest from reference TRBV5-5 and TRBJ1-1, the complete variable domain is DAGVTQSPTHLIKTRGQQVTLRCSPISGHKSVSWYQQVLGQGPQFIFQYYEKEERGRGNFPDRFSARQFPNYSSELNVNALLLGDSALYLCASSPRVGNTEAFFGQGTRLTVV.